What follows are 23 T cell receptor beta chains derived from one specimen sequenced in a study of blood T cell repertoires in COVID-19. Libraries were prepared by immunoSEQ multiplex PCR; TCRdb keeps only in-frame clonotypes and omits some of them. The sample carries about 180,000 clones, around 87% recorded once. The sequenced material came from peripheral blood. These TCRs come from a man aged 35-49 years with active or convalescent COVID-19.

The chain recombines TRBV19 with TRBJ2-1; 8 bases agree with TRBD2. CDR3 length: 17 amino acids. Unmatched junction bases numbered 4, after V lost 0 bases and J lost 0 bases. Germline V gene sequence: CDR1 LNHDA, CDR2 SQIVND (reference sequence). The CDR3 sequence is CASSIDLGTSSYNEQFF. The CDR3 DNA reads as TGTGCCAGTAGTATAGACCTCGGGACTAGCTCCTACAATGAGCAGTTCTTC.

V usage is TRBV6-6 and J usage is TRBJ1-1; tentatively, D is TRBD1 (6 bases). V lost 4 bases, J lost 7 bases, and 10 bases lay in between. Germline V gene sequence: CDR1 MNHNY, CDR2 SVGAGI (reference sequence). The CDR3 has 12 amino acids. The CDR3 reads CASSLGGHEAFF. The CDR3 nucleotides are TGTGCCAGCAGTTTAGGGGGTCATGAAGCTTTCTTT.

The chain recombines TRBV5-1 with TRBJ2-1; TRBD1 aligns across 7 bases. The CDR3 contains 13 residues. The J segment lost 6 bases and the V segment lost 4 bases, leaving 4 bases of the junction unmatched. Germline V gene lookup returns CDR1 SGHRS and CDR2 YFSETQ. The CDR3 nucleotides read TGCGCCAGCAGCGAGGGGGCGATCAATGAGCAGTTCTTC. This encodes CASSEGAINEQFF.

This rearrangement joins TRBV6-4 to TRBJ2-1; 12 nucleotides agree with TRBD2. Germline values: CDR1 MRHNA, CDR2 SNTAGT. V trimming: 3 bases; J trimming: 3 bases; junction bases outside the gene matches: 0. This CDR3 is built from 15 residues. As DNA, the CDR3 is TGTGCCAGCAGTGAACTAGCGGGGGGCTACAATGAGCAGTTCTTC. The encoded protein is CASSELAGGYNEQFF.

The chain's CDR3 is CASSQEKSGGATGELFF. CDR3 in DNA: TGTGCCAGCAGCCAAGAAAAGAGCGGGGGGGCTACCGGGGAGCTGTTTTTT. The chain links TRBV4-2 to TRBJ2-2, with TRBD2 matching over 10 bases. V gave up 0 bases and J gave up 5 bases; unmatched junction bases: 6. Germline V gives CDR1 LGHNA, CDR2 YNFKEQ. There are 17 residues in the CDR3.

This clone has just a few counts. This rearrangement joins TRBV6-5 to TRBJ2-7, with D hard to call. This CDR3 region has 13 residues. Trimming cost V 9 bases and J 2 bases, with 14 bases left between them. The germline V gene encodes CDR1 MNHEY and CDR2 SVGAGI. The chain's CDR3 is CASSRPLTYEQYF. The CDR3 bases are TGTGCCAGTTCTAGACCGTTAACCTACGAGCAGTACTTC.

This chain joins TRBV10-3 and TRBJ2-3, with D tentatively TRBD1 (5 bases). Germline CDR1 reads ENHRY; CDR2 reads SYGVKD. The CDR3 spans 15 residues. Trimming pared 3 bases from V and 1 base from J, leaving 11 bases between. The CDR3 DNA reads as TGTGCCATCAGTGACTGGCAGGGCCGCACAGATACGCAGTATTTT. Translation: CAISDWQGRTDTQYF.

The chain employs TRBV10-2 and TRBJ1-1; the match to TRBD1 covers 9 bases. Per germline, CDR1 WSHSY and CDR2 SAAADI. The CDR3 has 14 amino acids. V shed 7 bases and J 4 bases; nucleotides not matched to a gene: 7. Here the CDR3 reads CASTPTGGGTEAFF. DNA for the CDR3: TGCGCCAGCACCCCGACAGGGGGGGGCACTGAAGCTTTCTTT.

The chain carries TRBV28 and TRBJ1-1, with TRBD1 identical over 8 bases. Germline V CDR1 and CDR2: MDHEN, SYDVKM. The CDR3 is made up of 14 amino acids. The V and J ends lost 2 bases and 5 bases, in that order; junction bases with no gene match: 4. The DNA of the CDR3 is TGTGCCAGCAGTTTAAGGACAGGGCTTACTGAAGCTTTCTTT. Translation gives CASSLRTGLTEAFF.

The J gene is TRBJ2-5, the V gene TRBV12-3 or TRBV12-4; D may be TRBD2 (5 bases). Trimming pared 3 bases from V and 2 bases from J, leaving 7 bases between. The CDR3 loop spans 13 amino acids. CDR3 in DNA: TGTGCCAGCAGTTTTCCGGGACAAGAGACCCAGTACTTC. It specifies CASSFPGQETQYF.

This chain joins TRBV7-9 and TRBJ2-1; a possible D gene is TRBD2 (6 bases). Germline lookup yields CDR1 SEHNR and CDR2 FQNEAQ (reference sequence). The CDR3 loop spans 14 amino acids. Trimming removed 4 bases at V and 3 bases at J, with 10 bases between. CDR3 DNA: TGTGCCAGCAGCTCGGGACTGCACTACAATGAGCAGTTCTTC. Its protein is CASSSGLHYNEQFF.

This chain connects TRBV5-1 to TRBJ2-7; D unresolved. Germline V lookup: CDR1 SGHRS, CDR2 YFSETQ. This CDR3 has 13 amino acids. V was cut by 0 bases and J by 1 base, with 5 bases left in between. CDR3 region: CASSLDQSYEQYF. DNA of the CDR3: TGCGCCAGCAGCTTGGACCAGTCCTACGAGCAGTACTTC.

V gene TRBV3-1 (or the pseudogene TRBV3-2) combines with J gene TRBJ1-5, with 9 nucleotides matching TRBD1. Germline V lookup: CDR1 LGHDT, CDR2 YNNKEL (reference sequence). The CDR3 has 14 amino acids. V lost 3 bases and J lost 5; bases outside the gene matches: 2. The chain's CDR3 is CASSQGQGHQPQHF. DNA of the CDR3: TGTGCCAGCAGCCAGGGACAGGGCCATCAGCCCCAGCATTTT.

This clone was seen once. The rearrangement uses TRBV30 and TRBJ1-6; D possibly corresponds to TRBD1 (6 bases). CDR1 GTSNPN and CDR2 SVGIG come from the germline V gene (reference sequence). Trimming pared 3 bases from V and 7 bases from J, leaving 13 bases between. This CDR3 has 14 amino acids. The CDR3 nucleotides are TGTGCCTGGAGCGCCTCGCAGGGGAATTCACCCCTCCACTTT. As protein: CAWSASQGNSPLHF.

This chain joins TRBV3-1 (or the pseudogene TRBV3-2) and TRBJ2-7; 11 bases align to TRBD2. The CDR3 is made up of 18 amino acids. The germline V gene has CDR1 LGHDT and CDR2 YNNKEL (reference sequence). The ends lost 1 base at V and 0 bases at J; junction bases unmatched: 8. CDR3 bases: TGTGCCAGCAGCCAAGGACGGGGGACTAGCGGTAGCTCCTACGAGCAGTACTTC. Translation: CASSQGRGTSGSSYEQYF.

As DNA, the CDR3 is TGTGCCAGCAGTTACTCTTCGGAGGGGCCACCCCCCTCAGCCTTTAATGAAAAACTGTTTTTT. Encoded protein: CASSYSSEGPPPSAFNEKLFF. The chain employs TRBV6-2 or TRBV6-3 and TRBJ1-4, with a tentative D call TRBD1 (5 bases). CDR1 is MNHEY and CDR2 is SVGEGT in the germline V gene. The germline V and J ends were trimmed by 0 bases and 4 bases, with 27 bases remaining between them. CDR3 length: 21 residues.

The V gene is TRBV30, the J gene TRBJ2-2; D may be TRBD2 (6 bases). The CDR3 runs to 14 residues. In germline, CDR1 is GTSNPN, CDR2 SVGIG (reference sequence). V lost 2 bases, J lost 2 bases, and 9 bases lay in between. The CDR3, as DNA: TGTGCCTGGAGTTACGGGGGAAACACCGGGGAGCTGTTTTTT. Translating it yields CAWSYGGNTGELFF.

This clone was recorded only once. V and J are TRBV25-1 and TRBJ1-4; TRBD1 is a possible D gene (5 bases). Trimming took off 4 bases at V and 4 bases at J, with 10 bases between the two ends. Germline CDR1 and CDR2: MGHDK and SYGVNS. This CDR3 is built from 14 residues. The CDR3 here is CASSAIGGNEKLFF. The CDR3 coding sequence is TGTGCCAGCAGTGCAATCGGGGGTAATGAAAAACTGTTTTTT.

This chain uses TRBV6-1 with TRBJ2-7; D is ambiguous. CDR1 and CDR2 (germline): MNHNS, SASEGT. This CDR3 is 10 amino acids long. The ends were cut back, 3 bases at V and 7 bases at J, with 4 bases in the middle. DNA of the CDR3: TGTGCCAGCAGTGAGGAGGAGCAGTACTTC. It yields the protein CASSEEEQYF.

The chain is built from TRBV19 and TRBJ1-2; D unresolved. Germline CDR1 and CDR2: LNHDA and SQIVND (reference sequence). The CDR3 is made up of 15 amino acids. The germline V and J ends were trimmed by 4 bases and 1 base, with 13 bases remaining between them. DNA for the CDR3: TGTGCCAGTAGTAGCCTCCTTCGGGGTAACTATGGCTACACCTTC. Residues: CASSSLLRGNYGYTF.

For the CDR3, the DNA is TGCAGCGTTGAGGCGGTCTCTGGAAACACCATATATTTT. Translating gives CSVEAVSGNTIYF. The V and J genes are TRBV29-1 and TRBJ1-3; D unclear. CDR1 is SQVTM, CDR2 ANQGSEA, per germline. Deletions cut 3 bases from V and 0 bases from J, with 6 bases between. This CDR3 is 13 amino acids long. Supplemented by reference TRBV29-1 and TRBJ1-3, the full variable domain reads SAVISQKPSRDICQRGTSLTIQCQVDSQVTMMFWYRQQPGQSLTLIATANQGSEATYESGFVIDKFPISRPNLTFSTLTVSNMSPEDSSIYLCSVEAVSGNTIYFGEGSWLTVV.

The V gene is TRBV28, the J gene TRBJ1-4; D is uncertain. V was clipped by 2 bases and J by 7 bases, with 2 bases between them. Germline V gene sequence: CDR1 MDHEN, CDR2 SYDVKM. There are 11 residues in the CDR3. CDR3 residues: CASSLLEKLFF. For the CDR3, the DNA is TGTGCCAGCAGTTTACTTGAAAAACTGTTTTTT.

The rearrangement joins TRBV10-3 to TRBJ2-5; maybe TRBD2 (7 bases). CDR1 and CDR2 (germline): ENHRY, SYGVKD. This CDR3 is built from 15 residues. The ends were cut back, 3 bases at V and 5 bases at J, with 16 bases in the middle. The CDR3 nucleotides are TGTGCCATCAGTGAAAGTCCGGGGGGCCAGGAGACCCAGTACTTC. It yields the protein CAISESPGGQETQYF.